The T cell receptor delta chain under discussion was sequenced for a study of gamma-delta chains in newborns, infants, children. Study-level background: Innate gammadelta T cells reportedly expand polyclonally right after birth, driven by microbial exposure, per the title.

Regarding this clone: The protein that TCRdb holds for this DNA derives from a much larger clone and differs from the translated DNA at residue 4, which likely indicates a read error; the protein shown here is translated from the DNA.

TCRdb fed the reads into CATT to redo clone calling. The sample yields under 8,000 delta-chain clones, 2.1% seen once. The material sequenced was blood. This receptor was obtained from a child who was a newborn, infant or young child, either healthy, febrile or measles-vaccinated (not recorded which).

CDR3 nucleotide sequence: TGTGCCTGTGGCACCGTACTGGGGGATTCCAGCTCCTGGGACACCCGACAGATGTTTTTC. Translating it yields CACGTVLGDSSSWDTRQMFF. The V and J genes are TRDV2 and TRDJ3; 10 bases map to TRDD3. Germline CDR1 and CDR2: GEAIGNYY and EKD. The CDR3 totals 20 residues.